The text below deals with one TCR beta chain. Germline assignment: CDR1 MDHEN and CDR2 SYDVKM. This CDR3 contains 15 residues. V was shortened by 6 bases and J by 2 bases, with 16 bases between the two germline ends. These data belong to a study of control samples from healthy donors and cancer patients. Produced via immunoSEQ multiplex PCR; TCRdb's table is partial and in-frame only. Of roughly 120,000 clones listed, 85% to 90% are singletons. Sequencing was performed on PBMCs. The V and J genes are TRBV28 and TRBJ1-2; unclear D gene. This sequence was found in a woman aged 45-59 years with colorectal cancer. The CDR3 DNA sequence: TGTGCCAGCAGGGCTTATAGGCAGCGAAACTATGGCTACACCTTC. Protein product: CASRAYRQRNYGYTF.